The entry below gives a single TCR beta chain sequence along with its context. Its antigen is as yet unknown. This entry is derived from a study of T cells in tuberculosis. Germline V gene sequence: CDR1 SEHNR, CDR2 FQNEAQ (reference sequence). CDR3 length equals 18 residues. J was trimmed by 3 bases and V by 5 bases; bases with no gene match: 15. Study-wide results and limits: Smaller distances to GMM-specific TCRs suggested their expansion in active tuberculosis. GEM motif frequencies gave 55% to 75% accuracy; the GMM repertoire gave roughly 90%. Active tuberculosis patients had shorter CDR3-alpha; the beta difference was nonsignificant.

Libraries were prepared by immunoSEQ multiplex PCR; TCRdb keeps only in-frame clonotypes and omits some of them. The table includes just under 45,000 clones, approximately 94% detected once. Sequencing was performed on PBMCs. This sequence was found in a donor aged 10-29 years with latent tuberculosis or without tuberculosis infection. Some clones in this sample may be carry-over from other donors' samples. The chain couples TRBV7-9 to TRBJ2-3; the match to TRBD2 covers 9 bases. The chain's CDR3 is CASSPEVPLAGFTDTQYF. CDR3 in DNA: TGTGCCAGCAGCCCGGAAGTCCCCCTAGCGGGATTTACAGATACGCAGTATTTT. The complete variable domain, with remaining parts taken from reference TRBV7-9 and TRBJ2-3, reads DTGVSQNPRHKITKRGQNVTFRCDPISEHNRLYWYRQTLGQGPEFLTYFQNEAQLEKSRLLSDRFSAERPKGSFSTLEIQRTEQGDSAMYLCASSPEVPLAGFTDTQYFGPGTRLTVL.